The 18 T cell receptor beta chains listed next were all sequenced from one sample in a study of T cell responses to AZD1222 COVID-19 vaccine. Produced via immunoSEQ multiplex PCR; TCRdb's table is partial and in-frame only. The sample records 150,000 to 200,000 clones, about 92% being singletons. The sequencing here drew on peripheral blood, taken on day 0 of AZD1222 vaccination. All receptors derive from an adult in good health.

V is TRBV9 and J is TRBJ2-1, with D tentatively TRBD1 (6 bases). This CDR3 spans 14 amino acids. CDR1 SGDLS and CDR2 YYNGEE come from the germline V gene. The V end was cut by 2 bases, the J end by 3 bases, with 9 bases between. Written as DNA, the CDR3 is TGTGCCAGCAGCGTCGGACAGTTCTACAATGAGCAGTTCTTC. Protein product: CASSVGQFYNEQFF.

The J gene is TRBJ2-1, the V gene TRBV29-1; maybe TRBD2 (6 bases). V was clipped by 3 bases and J by 13 bases, with 13 bases between them. The CDR3 runs to 11 residues. The germline CDR1 and CDR2 sequences are SQVTM and ANQGSEA. The CDR3 nucleotides are TGCAGCGTTGACCGGCGGGGAGCTCAGTTCTTC. Translation: CSVDRRGAQFF.

The rearrangement uses TRBV6-5 and TRBJ2-6; D gene uncertain. The CDR3 totals 15 residues. In germline, CDR1 is MNHEY, CDR2 SVGAGI. Trimming pared 7 bases from V and 4 bases from J, leaving 14 bases between. The CDR3 nucleotides read TGTGCCAGCAAAAATCGGGTCGACGGGGCCAACGTCCTGACTTTC. Protein product: CASKNRVDGANVLTF.

This chain connects TRBV14 to TRBJ2-6, with D tentatively TRBD2 (5 bases). The CDR3 runs to 15 residues. The V end lost 4 bases, the J end lost 8 bases, and 15 bases lay between the germline ends. From germline, CDR1 is SGHDN and CDR2 FVKESK. CDR3 DNA sequence: TGTGCCAGCAGCCTAAGGGAGATTCCAACCAACGTCCTGACTTTC. Its translation: CASSLREIPTNVLTF.

V gene TRBV9 combines with J gene TRBJ1-1, with a weak D call TRBD1 (5 bases). The V gene's germline CDR1 is SGDLS and CDR2 YYNGEE. Trimming took 4 bases from V and 1 from J, leaving 11 bases between them. The CDR3 consists of 14 residues. The CDR3 sequence: CASSLGGANTEAFF. CDR3 nucleotides: TGTGCCAGCAGCCTGGGGGGTGCGAACACTGAAGCTTTCTTT. Supplemented by reference TRBV9 and TRBJ1-1, the full variable domain reads DSGVTQTPKHLITATGQRVTLRCSPRSGDLSVYWYQQSLDQGLQFLIQYYNGEERAKGNILERFSAQQFPDLHSELNLSSLELGDSALYFCASSLGGANTEAFFGQGTRLTVV.

The chain is built from TRBV19 and TRBJ1-1, with D possibly TRBD1 on 5 matching bases. V lost 6 bases to trimming and J lost 1 base, with 15 bases between them. The CDR3 consists of 15 residues. Germline V CDR1 and CDR2: LNHDA, SQIVND (reference sequence). The CDR3 region has the DNA TGTGCCAGTAGGCCCGACAGTCTAGGGAACACTGAAGCTTTCTTT. Protein sequence: CASRPDSLGNTEAFF.

V usage is TRBV14 and J usage is TRBJ2-1; D remains ambiguous. The germline V and J ends were trimmed by 0 bases and 6 bases, with 9 bases remaining between them. The V gene's germline CDR1 is SGHDN and CDR2 FVKESK. This CDR3 region has 14 residues. In nucleotides, the CDR3 is TGTGCCAGCAGCCAAGATTGGGGTATCAATGAGCAGTTCTTC. Its protein is CASSQDWGINEQFF.

Worth noting for this clone: This sample includes further DNA sequences coding for the same CDR3. The CDR3 bases are TGTGCCAGCAGCTTAGCTAGCTACAATGAGCAGTTCTTC. This encodes CASSLASYNEQFF. The chain uses TRBV11-2 and TRBJ2-1; no clear D gene. The CDR3 has 13 amino acids. Germline CDR1 is SGHAT and CDR2 is FQNNGV. V dropped 1 base and J dropped 3 bases, with 4 bases sitting between them.

A single count supports this clone. This chain links TRBV6-1 with TRBJ1-1; 7 nucleotides match TRBD1. Looked up from germline, CDR1 is MNHNS and CDR2 is SASEGT. Trimming cost V 3 bases and J 6 bases; bases outside gene matches: 10. The CDR3 extends over 15 amino acids. The CDR3 protein is CASSERGGGLAEAFF. The CDR3, as DNA: TGTGCCAGCAGTGAGCGAGGGGGCGGACTGGCTGAAGCTTTCTTT.

This clone was counted once. The chain joins TRBV19 to TRBJ1-5; tentative D call: TRBD1 (6 bases). Germline V gene lookup returns CDR1 LNHDA and CDR2 SQIVND (reference sequence). This CDR3 spans 14 amino acids. The V and J ends lost 3 bases and 9 bases respectively, with 15 bases between them. In nucleotides, the CDR3 is TGTGCCAGTAGTATTGTTTCCCAACAGGGGCCCCAGCATTTT. Translating gives CASSIVSQQGPQHF.

The chain recombines TRBV7-8 with TRBJ2-2, with TRBD2 identical over 8 bases. The CDR3 has 17 amino acids. The V gene's germline CDR1 is SGHVS and CDR2 FQNEAQ. Unmatched junction bases numbered 12, after V lost 5 bases and J lost 4 bases. In nucleotides, the CDR3 is TGTGCCAGCAGCAGACCCCGCGGGAGGACTTCCACCGGGGAGCTGTTTTTT. Protein product: CASSRPRGRTSTGELFF.

The gene calls are TRBV9 and TRBJ2-1; no reliable D call. Looked up from germline, CDR1 is SGDLS and CDR2 is YYNGEE. The CDR3 spans 16 residues. The V gene lost 1 base and the J gene lost 11 bases, with 22 bases spanning the gap. CDR3: CASSVSETPLTRKQFF. CDR3 coding DNA: TGTGCCAGCAGCGTATCCGAAACCCCCCTGACAAGAAAGCAGTTCTTC.

In this sample, this clone turned up a few times. The chain links TRBV7-2 to TRBJ2-3; TRBD2 might be the D (6 bases). Germline values: CDR1 SGHTA, CDR2 FQGNSA. The ends were cut back, 4 bases at V and 2 bases at J, with 13 bases in the middle. There are 15 residues in the CDR3. The CDR3 coding sequence is TGTGCCAGCAGCTCCCCGGGACTGGCCACAGATACGCAGTATTTT. It encodes CASSSPGLATDTQYF. The full variable domain, completed using reference TRBV7-2 and TRBJ2-3, is GAGVSQSPSNKVTEKGKDVELRCDPISGHTALYWYRQSLGQGLEFLIYFQGNSAPDKSGLPSDRFSAERTGGSVSTLTIQRTQQEDSAVYLCASSSPGLATDTQYFGPGTRLTVL.

This chain links TRBV19 with TRBJ2-7; either TRBD1 or TRBD2 may supply D (5 bases each). Germline V gene data show CDR1 as LNHDA and CDR2 as SQIVND (reference sequence). The CDR3 is 16 amino acids. The V gene lost 6 bases and the J gene lost 12 bases, with 30 bases spanning the gap. CDR3 nucleotide sequence: TGTGCCAGTAGAGGTTTTCCCGGGGACCCCGGGAATCTGTGGTACTTC. The encoded protein is CASRGFPGDPGNLWYF. The full variable domain, completed using reference TRBV19 and TRBJ2-7, is DGGITQSPKYLFRKEGQNVTLSCEQNLNHDAMYWYRQDPGQGLRLIYYSQIVNDFQKGDIAEGYSVSREKKESFPLTVTSAQKNPTAFYLCASRGFPGDPGNLWYFGPGTRLTVT.

This sequence joins TRBV27 and TRBJ2-5; D uncertain. V lost 6 bases, J lost 1 base, and 12 bases lay in between. The CDR3 covers 14 residues. Germline CDR1 reads MNHEY; CDR2 reads SMNVEV (reference sequence). The CDR3 nucleotides read TGTGCCAGCAGCGTGGGTGTGGGCCAAGAGACCCAGTACTTC. Its protein product is CASSVGVGQETQYF.

V is TRBV15 and J is TRBJ1-1; 7 positions match TRBD1. After removal of 0 bases from V and 5 bases from J, the junction contained 9 bases not matched to a gene. The germline gives CDR1 LNHNV, CDR2 YYDKDF (reference sequence). The CDR3 consists of 16 residues. The CDR3 loop reads CATSRDPDRMSTEAFF. The CDR3 DNA sequence: TGTGCCACCAGCAGAGACCCGGACAGGATGTCGACTGAAGCTTTCTTT.

The chain joins TRBV7-2 to TRBJ2-2; TRBD1 matches 10 bases. The CDR3 sequence is 16 residues long. V lost 0 bases, J lost 5 bases, and 3 bases stayed unmatched. CDR1 and CDR2 (germline): SGHTA, FQGNSA. The CDR3 nucleotides are TGTGCCAGCAGCTTAGCACCGGGACAGGGGACCGGGGAGCTGTTTTTT. Translating it yields CASSLAPGQGTGELFF.

The chain recombines TRBV5-1 with TRBJ1-3; TRBD1 is a possible D gene (5 bases). The CDR3 is 16 residues long. Trimming left V 1 base short and J 0 bases short, with 11 bases between. Germline V gene data show CDR1 as SGHRS and CDR2 as YFSETQ. The CDR3 nucleotides read TGCGCCAGCAGCTTGCAGGGCTCTCTCTCTGGAAACACCATATATTTT. Translation gives CASSLQGSLSGNTIYF.